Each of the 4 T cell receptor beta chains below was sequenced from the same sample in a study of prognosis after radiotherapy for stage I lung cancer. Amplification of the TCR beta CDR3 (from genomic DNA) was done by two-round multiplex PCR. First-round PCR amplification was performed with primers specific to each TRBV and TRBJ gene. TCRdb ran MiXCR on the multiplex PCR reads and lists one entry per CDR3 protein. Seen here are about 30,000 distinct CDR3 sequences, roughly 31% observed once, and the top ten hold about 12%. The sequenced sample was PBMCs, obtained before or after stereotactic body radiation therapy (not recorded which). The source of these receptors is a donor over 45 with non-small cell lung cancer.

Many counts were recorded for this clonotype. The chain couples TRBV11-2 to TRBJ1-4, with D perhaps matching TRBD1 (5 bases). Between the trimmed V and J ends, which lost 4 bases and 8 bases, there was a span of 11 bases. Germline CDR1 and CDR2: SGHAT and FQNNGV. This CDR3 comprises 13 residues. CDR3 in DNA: TGTGCCAGCAGCTCCTCATCAGGGGAAAAACTGTTTTTT. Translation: CASSSSSGEKLFF.

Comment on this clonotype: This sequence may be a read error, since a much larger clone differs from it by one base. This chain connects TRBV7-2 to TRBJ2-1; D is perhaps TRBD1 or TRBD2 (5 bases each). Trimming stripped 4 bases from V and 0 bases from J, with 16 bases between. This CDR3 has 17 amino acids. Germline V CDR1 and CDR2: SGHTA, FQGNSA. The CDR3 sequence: CASSYRPSGTSYNEQFF. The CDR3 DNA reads TGTGCCAGCAGCTACCGACCCTCGGGGACCTCCTACAATGAGCAGTTCTTC.

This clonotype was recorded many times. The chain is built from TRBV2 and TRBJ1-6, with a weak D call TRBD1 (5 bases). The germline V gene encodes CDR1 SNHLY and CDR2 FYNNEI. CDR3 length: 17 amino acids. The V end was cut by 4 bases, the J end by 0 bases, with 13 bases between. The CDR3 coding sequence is TGTGCCAGCAGTGTGGGGCAGTCGAACTCCTATAATTCACCCCTCCACTTT. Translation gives CASSVGQSNSYNSPLHF.

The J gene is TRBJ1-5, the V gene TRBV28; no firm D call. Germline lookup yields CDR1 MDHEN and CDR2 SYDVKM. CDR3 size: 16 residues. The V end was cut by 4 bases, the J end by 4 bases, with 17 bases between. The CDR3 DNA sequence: TGTGCCAGCAGTTCGCTCCCTTTAGGAAGAAATCAGCCCCAGCATTTT. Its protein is CASSSLPLGRNQPQHF.